The T cell receptor beta chain under discussion was sequenced for a study of blood T cell repertoires in COVID-19. About the research overall: Researchers got acute and convalescent COVID-19 samples from the United States, Italy and Spain. The analysed material was cDNA or gDNA that came from T cells, B-cell-depleted T cells, or PBMCs.

In the study's own analysis: Researchers report that nucleated cell counts were estimated from reference gene primer amplification. Only in-frame clones appear in the TCRdb table, and some are missing; sequencing was by immunoSEQ multiplex PCR. Clone size and the V and J calls come from that table; the DNA yielded D and trimming. The top ten clones hold approximately 12% of a sample with about 200,000 clones, approximately 78% of them seen once. Germline V lookup: CDR1 LNHNV, CDR2 YYDKDF (reference sequence). Trimming took 2 bases from V and 16 from J; bases not matched to a gene: 12. The CDR3 sequence is 14 residues long.

This sequence was found in a middle-aged woman with acute or convalescent COVID-19. The sample consisted of peripheral blood. The rearrangement joins TRBV15 to TRBJ1-5; 9 bases are shared with TRBD1. In nucleotides, the CDR3 is TGTGCCACCAGCAGATCCGGGACAGGGATTAACAAACATTTT. It translates to CATSRSGTGINKHF.